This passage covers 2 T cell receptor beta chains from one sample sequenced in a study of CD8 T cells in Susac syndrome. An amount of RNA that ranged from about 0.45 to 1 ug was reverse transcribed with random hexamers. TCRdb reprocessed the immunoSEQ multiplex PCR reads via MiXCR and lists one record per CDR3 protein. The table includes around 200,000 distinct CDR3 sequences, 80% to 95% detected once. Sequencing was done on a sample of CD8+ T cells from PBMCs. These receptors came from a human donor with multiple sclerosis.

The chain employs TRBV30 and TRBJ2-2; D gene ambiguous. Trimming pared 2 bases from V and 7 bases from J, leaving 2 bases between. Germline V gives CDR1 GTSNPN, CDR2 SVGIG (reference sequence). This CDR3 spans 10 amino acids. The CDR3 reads CAWSFGELFF. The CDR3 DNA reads TGTGCCTGGAGTTTCGGGGAGCTGTTTTTT.

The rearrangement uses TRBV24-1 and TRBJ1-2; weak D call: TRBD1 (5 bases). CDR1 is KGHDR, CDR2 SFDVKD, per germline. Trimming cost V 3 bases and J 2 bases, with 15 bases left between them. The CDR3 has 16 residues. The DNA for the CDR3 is TGTGCCACCAGTGATCCCGGGGCCCCGGGAAACTATGGCTACACCTTC. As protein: CATSDPGAPGNYGYTF.